Reported below is one T cell receptor beta chain. Its specificity is not known. The source of the sample is a study of blood T cells in healthy people across ages. Study results and caveats: Naive CD4+ cells and diversity were both higher in long-lived donors than in aged donors. While age rose, TCR beta diversity per million T cells dropped in a roughly linear way. Diversity of TCR beta correlated strongly with naive T cell percentage.

V was cut by 4 bases and J by 0 bases, with 3 bases left in between. This CDR3 has 11 amino acids. Germline V gene lookup returns CDR1 GTSNPN and CDR2 SVGIG (reference sequence). For the second PCR, which ran for roughly 6 to 11 cycles, a sample-barcoded 5' primer and a J-beta primer mix were used. TCRdb re-called the 5' RACE reads with MiXCR, one entry per CDR3 protein. In the table there are some 900,000 distinct CDR3 sequences, approximately 49% of which are singletons. Peripheral blood, roughly 9.1 milliliters per donor, was collected. The sequenced sample consisted of blood. This TCR derives from a young man in good health. This chain connects TRBV30 to TRBJ1-1; D gene ambiguous. CDR3 region: CAWKLNTEAFF. The CDR3 DNA is TGTGCCTGGAAACTGAACACTGAAGCTTTCTTT.